This is a list of T cell receptor beta chains from one sample in a study of regulatory T cells in long-lasting Graves disease. MiXCR was run by TCRdb on the multiplex PCR reads, yielding one entry per CDR3 protein. The sample lists more than 300,000 distinct CDR3 sequences, about 16% occurring once. These same data were also listed under a study on T cells in Graves' hyperthyroidism and ophthalmopathy.

Sequenced material: peripheral blood mononuclear cells (PBMCs), taken at new diagnosis, from a patient treated with antithyroid drugs. These receptors originate from a woman between 18 and 29 years old with Graves disease. Each CDR3 is given with its conserved first and last residue. Each record gives: D gene, J gene, clone size, V gene, CDR3 protein, CDR3 DNA. A D gene is named only where the DNA matches it firmly. Expanded clones are given a class, and other clones once, few, many or no size at all.

. TRBJ1-1 . TRBV29-1 CSVDIGFMNTEAFF TGCAGCGTTGACATCGGGTTCATGAACACTGAAGCTTTCTTT
TRBD1 TRBJ1-5 many TRBV20-1 CSARVSGGQGAGQPQHF TGCAGTGCTAGAGTGTCCGGTGGACAGGGGGCGGGTCAGCCCCAGCATTTT
. TRBJ1-2 many TRBV2 CASTPDRANYGYTF TGTGCCAGCACCCCAGACAGAGCTAACTATGGCTACACCTTC
. TRBJ1-3 . TRBV29-1 CSAEYSDRRYF TGCAGCGCCGAGTACAGTGACCGCCGATATTTT
. TRBJ2-5 many TRBV12-5 CASGSTEAFETQYF TGTGCTAGTGGTTCGACGGAGGCATTCGAGACCCAGTACTTC
. TRBJ1-1 many TRBV5-1 CASSPGPTNTEAFF TGCGCCAGCAGCCCGGGACCGACGAACACTGAAGCTTTCTTT
. TRBJ2-1 many TRBV28 CASLGAGGSNEQFF TGTGCCAGCCTTGGGGCAGGGGGGAGCAATGAGCAGTTCTTC
TRBD2 TRBJ2-1 many TRBV2 CASSALAVEQFF TGTGCCAGCAGTGCTCTAGCGGTTGAGCAGTTCTTC
. TRBJ1-2 . TRBV7-6 CASSLWGGDGYTF TGTGCCAGCAGCTTATGGGGAGGGGATGGCTACACCTTC
. TRBJ1-3 few TRBV28 CASSSHSTGNTIYF TGTGCCAGCAGTTCGCACTCCACTGGAAACACCATATATTTT
TRBD1 TRBJ1-4 many TRBV20-1 CSASSGTGGTNEKLFF TGCAGTGCTAGCTCCGGGACAGGGGGTACAAATGAAAAACTGTTTTTT
. TRBJ2-3 many TRBV5-1 CASRIGGISTDTQYF TGCGCCAGCAGGATTGGAGGGATAAGCACAGATACGCAGTATTTT
. TRBJ2-7 many TRBV6-2/TRBV6-3 CASSYGSNEQYF TGTGCCAGCAGTTACGGCAGCAACGAGCAGTACTTC
TRBD1 TRBJ1-2 many TRBV2 CASKSDRASMNSYGYTF TGTGCCAGCAAATCGGACAGGGCTTCCATGAACTCCTATGGCTACACCTTC
TRBD1 TRBJ2-7 many TRBV28 CASRSGTGLHEQYF TGTGCCAGCAGGTCCGGGACAGGGCTCCACGAGCAGTACTTC
TRBD2 TRBJ2-3 many TRBV7-2 CASSDTSGTDTQYF TGTGCCAGCAGCGATACTAGCGGCACAGATACGCAGTATTTT
. TRBJ2-2 few TRBV24-1 CATSEAANTGELFF TGTGCCACCAGTGAGGCAGCGAACACCGGGGAGCTGTTTTTT